This T cell receptor (beta chain) is drawn from a study of blood T cell repertoires in COVID-19. Study summary: From T cells, B-cell-depleted T cells, or PBMCs came the material, which was cDNA or gDNA.

Participants spanned ages about 18 to 90 years and resided in about two dozen US areas. CDR3 length equals 14 residues. CDR1 and CDR2 from the germline V gene are SGHRS and YFSETQ. Trimming took off 2 bases at V and 5 bases at J, with 13 bases between the two ends. Per the original data handling: Quantification of nucleated cells was approximated via reference gene primer amplification. The data were produced by immunoSEQ multiplex PCR, yet TCRdb's version contains in-frame clones alone and is incomplete. V, J and clone size are taken as reported in that table, and D and trimming were inferred from the DNA itself. In the table there are 280,000 or so clones, roughly nine tenths of which are singletons.

This chain connects TRBV5-1 to TRBJ2-5, with D possibly TRBD1 on 5 matching bases. The TCR sequence derives from a woman in her forties or fifties who had been exposed to COVID-19. Source material: PBMCs or T cells enriched from blood (not recorded which). CDR3 residues: CASSFWTTVETQYF. The DNA for the CDR3 is TGCGCCAGCAGCTTCTGGACAACGGTGGAGACCCAGTACTTC.